The entry below describes one T cell receptor (beta chain). The sample is drawn from a study of T cell changes during pregnancy in multiple sclerosis. The repertoire was sequenced with immunoSEQ multiplex PCR; TCRdb's copy has only in-frame clones and lacks some. The sample includes some 27,000 clones, approximately 92% of them seen just once. This CDR3 region has 17 residues. Per germline, CDR1 ENHRY and CDR2 SYGVKD. After removal of 6 bases from V and 4 bases from J, the junction contained 7 bases not matched to a gene. The sequenced sample was CD4+ T cells from peripheral blood mononuclear cells, obtained in the second trimester of pregnancy. This chain uses TRBV10-3 with TRBJ2-6, with 12 nucleotides matching TRBD1. This receptor was taken from a female donor with multiple sclerosis, enrolled in a pregnancy study. The CDR3 DNA follows: TGTGCCATCAGAACGGGACAGGGGGCGACCGGGGCCAACGTCCTGACTTTC. Translation gives CAIRTGQGATGANVLTF.